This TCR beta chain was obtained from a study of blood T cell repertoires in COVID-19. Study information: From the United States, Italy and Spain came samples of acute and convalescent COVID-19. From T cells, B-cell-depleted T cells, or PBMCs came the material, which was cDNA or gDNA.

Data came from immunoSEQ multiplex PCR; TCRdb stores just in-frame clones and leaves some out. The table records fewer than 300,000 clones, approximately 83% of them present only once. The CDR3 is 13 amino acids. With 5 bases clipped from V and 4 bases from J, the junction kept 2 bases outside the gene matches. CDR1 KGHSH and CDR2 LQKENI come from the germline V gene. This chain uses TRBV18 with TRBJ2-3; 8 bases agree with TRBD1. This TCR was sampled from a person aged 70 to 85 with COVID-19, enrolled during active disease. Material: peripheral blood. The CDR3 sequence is CASSRQGPDTQYF. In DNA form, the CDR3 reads TGTGCCAGCTCAAGACAGGGGCCAGATACGCAGTATTTT.